This TCR beta chain is drawn from a study of T cells in Graves' hyperthyroidism and ophthalmopathy. This clonotype was recorded many times. The antigen remains undetermined. RNA transcripts gave rise to amplified TCR beta CDR3 regions. HTBI primers were the set used in a first-round RT-PCR of the TCR CDR3. MiXCR was run by TCRdb on the multiplex PCR reads, yielding one entry per CDR3 protein. Of 250,000 or so distinct CDR3 sequences in the sample, 13% to 15% were seen once. Regarding the study as a whole: Peripheral blood also featured most of the thyroid clonotypes expanded above 0.001.

Uncontrolled infection, other autoimmune disease, pregnancy and lactation each barred patients from inclusion. Based on clinical symptoms, serum thyroxine and TRAb, thyroid ultrasound and orbital computed tomography, diagnoses were reached. Germline V gene data show CDR1 as DFQATT and CDR2 as SNEGSKA (reference sequence). The length of the CDR3 is 13 residues. The V gene lost 6 bases and the J gene lost 0 bases, with 12 bases spanning the gap. This TCR was recovered from a woman between 45 and 60 years old with Graves' hyperthyroidism that later progressed to Graves' ophthalmopathy. The chain is built from TRBV20-1 and TRBJ2-7, with a possible D match to TRBD1 (5 bases). The material sequenced was blood. The CDR3 bases are TGCAGTGCACCGACAGTGCTCTCCTACGAGCAGTACTTC. Amino acid sequence: CSAPTVLSYEQYF.